These 21 T cell receptor beta chains were all obtained from the same sample, sequenced in a study of T cell changes during pregnancy in multiple sclerosis. Method: immunoSEQ multiplex PCR; TCRdb's copy keeps in-frame clones and lacks some. In the table there are 66,000 or so clones, about 90% of which are singletons. Material: peripheral blood, obtained in the first trimester of pregnancy. The receptors come from a female donor in good health, enrolled as a control in a pregnancy study.

This chain connects TRBV10-3 to TRBJ2-1; 9 nucleotides align to TRBD1. CDR3 size: 14 residues. The V gene's germline CDR1 is ENHRY and CDR2 SYGVKD. The trim removed 7 bases at V and 5 bases at J, leaving 6 bases unmatched. CDR3 bases: TGTGCCATCACGGTGGGACAGGGAAACAATGAGCAGTTCTTC. It specifies CAITVGQGNNEQFF.

The genes are TRBV4-3 and TRBJ2-4; 8 bases are shared with TRBD2. With V trimmed by 3 bases and J by 5 bases, 15 bases remained unmatched. Germline V gene lookup returns CDR1 LGHNA and CDR2 YSLEER. The CDR3 spans 18 residues. Here the CDR3 reads CASSQPLDGGGLENIQYF. CDR3 nucleotide sequence: TGCGCCAGCAGCCAGCCCCTCGACGGGGGGGGCCTGGAAAACATTCAGTACTTC.

The chain uses TRBV11-3 and TRBJ1-4; D unclear. Germline V gives CDR1 SGHNT, CDR2 YENEEA. This CDR3 has 13 amino acids. Deletions cut 1 base from V and 8 bases from J, with 8 bases between. The CDR3 sequence is CASSLGGNEKLFF. The CDR3 DNA reads TGTGCCAGCAGCTTAGGAGGAAACGAAAAACTGTTTTTT.

CDR3 sequence (DNA): TGTGCCAGCAGCGTAGACCTCAGCACAGGGGGCACTGAAGCTTTCTTT. Translating it yields CASSVDLSTGGTEAFF. The chain links TRBV9 to TRBJ1-1, with 8 bases identical to TRBD1. The CDR3 consists of 16 residues. Trimming at V came to 0 bases and at J to 4 bases, leaving 8 bases not matched to a gene. Germline CDR1 SGDLS, CDR2 YYNGEE.

A single count supports this clone. V gene TRBV7-8 combines with J gene TRBJ2-3; D unclear. The germline CDR1 and CDR2 sequences are SGHVS and FQNEAQ. The CDR3 consists of 13 residues. Between the trimmed V and J ends, which lost 1 base and 4 bases, there was a span of 6 bases. The CDR3 sequence is CASSLDTADTQYF. The DNA of the CDR3 is TGTGCCAGCAGCTTAGATACTGCAGATACGCAGTATTTT.

The V gene is TRBV5-5, the J gene TRBJ1-2; D remains unclear. V was clipped by 2 bases and J by 4 bases, with 12 bases between them. This CDR3 has 14 residues. The germline CDR1 and CDR2 sequences are SGHKS and YYEKEE (reference sequence). The CDR3 loop reads CASSFREEIYGYTF. As DNA, the CDR3 is TGTGCCAGCAGCTTTAGAGAGGAGATCTATGGCTACACCTTC.

In its sample, this clone was seen once. This chain uses TRBV12-5 with TRBJ2-5; weak D call: TRBD2 (5 bases). V lost 4 bases, J lost 1 base, and 13 bases lay in between. The CDR3 runs 15 residues. Germline assignment: CDR1 LGHNT and CDR2 FRNRAP. The CDR3 DNA is TGTGCTAGTGGTTCTTCTAGGACTGGCCAAGAGACCCAGTACTTC. Protein: CASGSSRTGQETQYF. The whole variable domain, filled in from reference TRBV12-5 and TRBJ2-5, reads DARVTQTPRHKVTEMGQEVTMRCQPILGHNTVFWYRQTMMQGLELLAYFRNRAPLDDSGMPKDRFSAEMPDATLATLKIQPSEPRDSAVYFCASGSSRTGQETQYFGPGTRLLVL.

The CDR3 bases are TGTGCCAGCAGCTCTGCAGGGGTAGACGGTGAAAAACTGTTTTTT. Translated: CASSSAGVDGEKLFF. The V and J genes are TRBV13 and TRBJ1-4; D possibly corresponds to TRBD1 (6 bases). Trimming cost V 4 bases and J 7 bases, with 16 bases left between them. The CDR3 runs to 15 residues. CDR1 PRHDT and CDR2 FYEKMQ come from the germline V gene (reference sequence).

The chain has TRBV4-1 and TRBJ1-1; 9 bases are a match to TRBD1. CDR1 and CDR2 (germline): MGHRA, YSYEKL. The CDR3 is made up of 17 amino acids. J gave up 0 bases and V 6 bases, and 11 bases lay outside the gene matches. CDR3 nucleotides: TGCGCCAGCAGACCCGGACAGGGGATGGTGGTGAACACTGAAGCTTTCTTT. Protein product: CASRPGQGMVVNTEAFF.

This chain uses TRBV10-3 with TRBJ2-2; possible D gene TRBD1, 5 bases. CDR3 length: 14 amino acids. Trimming left V 11 bases short and J 1 base short, with 14 bases between. Germline CDR1 reads ENHRY; CDR2 reads SYGVKD. The CDR3 spells CALRGTENTGELFF. The DNA of the CDR3 is TGTGCCCTAAGGGGAACAGAGAACACCGGGGAGCTGTTTTTT.

The V and J genes are TRBV5-3 and TRBJ1-1; 8 positions match TRBD1. TRBV5-3 falls under the ORF class, with uncertain function. The CDR3 has 16 amino acids. Trimming cost V 4 bases and J 5 bases; bases outside gene matches: 13. The CDR3 region has the DNA TGTGCCAGAAGCCCTATCAGGACAGGGAGGAAGACTGAAGCTTTCTTT. Protein sequence: CARSPIRTGRKTEAFF.

CDR3 in DNA: TGTGCCAGCAGCTTGTCGGGGATCAATGAGCAGTTCTTC. Translated, it gives CASSLSGINEQFF. V gene TRBV5-4 combines with J gene TRBJ2-1; D is possibly TRBD2 (5 bases). The V gene lost 1 base and the J gene lost 6 bases, with 8 bases spanning the gap. Per the germline V gene, CDR1 is SGHNT and CDR2 is YYREEE (reference sequence). This CDR3 is built from 13 residues. Full variable domain (rest looked up from reference TRBV5-4 and TRBJ2-1): ETGVTQSPTHLIKTRGQQVTLRCSSQSGHNTVSWYQQALGQGPQFIFQYYREEENGRGNFPPRFSGLQFPNYSSELNVNALELDDSALYLCASSLSGINEQFFGPGTRLTVL.

V and J are TRBV4-3 and TRBJ1-6; D not resolved. The germline V gene has CDR1 LGHNA and CDR2 YSLEER. Trimming stripped 0 bases from V and 4 bases from J, with 10 bases between. This CDR3 is built from 16 residues. Written as DNA, the CDR3 is TGCGCCAGCAGCCAAGATCGGACTGGTTATAATTCACCCCTCCACTTT. Protein: CASSQDRTGYNSPLHF.

The chain joins TRBV27 to TRBJ1-1, with a tentative D call TRBD1 (5 bases). Germline CDR1 reads MNHEY; CDR2 reads SMNVEV (reference sequence). Deletions cut 4 bases from V and 1 base from J, with 13 bases between. The CDR3 sequence is 15 residues long. The CDR3 loop is CASSYGGGWNTEAFF. DNA of the CDR3: TGTGCCAGCAGTTATGGGGGAGGGTGGAACACTGAAGCTTTCTTT.

The V and J genes are TRBV7-2 and TRBJ1-1; D remains ambiguous. V lost 1 base and J 4 bases, leaving 7 bases between the germline ends. This CDR3 has 13 residues. From germline, CDR1 is SGHTA and CDR2 FQGNSA. Here the CDR3 reads CASSLDRGTEAFF. The DNA for the CDR3 is TGTGCCAGCAGCTTAGACCGGGGCACTGAAGCTTTCTTT.

The chain links TRBV10-3 to TRBJ1-3; D is unresolved. V was clipped by 6 bases and J by 4 bases, with 13 bases between them. The CDR3 covers 14 residues. CDR1 and CDR2 (germline): ENHRY, SYGVKD. The CDR3 sequence is CAISPPPGGNTIYF. In nucleotides, the CDR3 is TGTGCCATCAGCCCCCCGCCGGGGGGAAACACCATATATTTT.

The chain is built from TRBV9 and TRBJ2-1; D is perhaps TRBD2 (5 bases). The CDR3 consists of 15 residues. The V gene lost 0 bases and the J gene lost 5 bases, with 12 bases spanning the gap. The germline gives CDR1 SGDLS, CDR2 YYNGEE. The CDR3 nucleotides are TGTGCCAGCAGCGTAGACGGGATTTACCACAATGAGCAGTTCTTC. Encoded protein: CASSVDGIYHNEQFF.

The CDR3 region has the DNA TGCACCAGCAGTCGCAGCGGGGGAGCGATCAATGAGCAGTTCTTC. This codes for CTSSRSGGAINEQFF. The J gene is TRBJ2-1, the V gene TRBV1; the D call of TRBD2 is as the table states it, not checked on the DNA. TRBV1 is a pseudogene segment. This CDR3 comprises 15 residues.

The chain has TRBV19 and TRBJ1-5; maybe TRBD1 (5 bases). V dropped 1 base and J dropped 4 bases, with 8 bases sitting between them. The length of the CDR3 is 14 residues. CDR1 is LNHDA, CDR2 SQIVND, per germline (reference sequence). DNA for the CDR3: TGTGCCAGTAGTATAGGGGGGGTGAATCAGCCCCAGCATTTT. Protein product: CASSIGGVNQPQHF. Complete variable domain (other parts from reference TRBV19 and TRBJ1-5): DGGITQSPKYLFRKEGQNVTLSCEQNLNHDAMYWYRQDPGQGLRLIYYSQIVNDFQKGDIAEGYSVSREKKESFPLTVTSAQKNPTAFYLCASSIGGVNQPQHFGDGTRLSIL.

The rearrangement joins TRBV18 to TRBJ2-7, with 10 positions matching TRBD1. The CDR3 length is 15 residues. The J segment lost 4 bases and the V segment lost 3 bases, leaving 6 bases of the junction unmatched. Germline values: CDR1 KGHSH, CDR2 LQKENI. The CDR3 nucleotides are TGTGCCAGCTCACCCTCCGGGACAGGGGTTTACGAGCAGTACTTC. Translated: CASSPSGTGVYEQYF. Full variable domain (missing parts from reference TRBV18 and TRBJ2-7): NAGVMQNPRHLVRRRGQEARLRCSPMKGHSHVYWYRQLPEEGLKFMVYLQKENIIDESGMPKERFSAEFPKEGPSILRIQQVVRGDSAAYFCASSPSGTGVYEQYFGPGTRLTVT.

The chain links TRBV27 to TRBJ2-7, with a weak D call TRBD1 (5 bases). Per germline, CDR1 MNHEY and CDR2 SMNVEV (reference sequence). V lost 7 bases and J lost 1, with 17 bases in between. The CDR3 runs to 15 residues. DNA of the CDR3: TGTGCCAGCACCCCGGAAGGGGCGAGTTCCTACGAGCAGTACTTC. It specifies CASTPEGASSYEQYF.